Following are 9 T cell receptor beta chains from one sample sequenced in a study of shared clonotypes between healthy human individuals. Profiled with immunoSEQ multiplex PCR; TCRdb holds only in-frame clones, not every one. The repertoire includes 2,500,000 or so clones, 85% to 95% of them detected once, and approximately 0.41% sits in the top ten. Specimen: naive CD4+ T cells from PBMCs. Subset in this sample: CD45RA+ positively selected. Source of these receptors: a man in his late teens or twenties in good health. Some clones in this sample may be carry-over from other donors' samples.

The V and J genes are TRBV7-8 and TRBJ2-1, with TRBD1 matching 9 bases. Germline trimming cut 2 bases from V and 1 base from J; bases unmatched to any gene: 6. The CDR3 is 17 residues long. CDR1 SGHVS and CDR2 FQNEAQ come from the germline V gene. DNA of the CDR3: TGTGCCAGCAGCTTACTCGGACAGGGGTGGTCCTACAATGAGCAGTTCTTC. Protein sequence: CASSLLGQGWSYNEQFF.

The J gene is TRBJ1-3, the V gene TRBV28, with D possibly TRBD1 on 5 matching bases. Germline V gene data show CDR1 as MDHEN and CDR2 as SYDVKM. V was shortened by 7 bases and J by 4 bases, with 17 bases between the two germline ends. This CDR3 is built from 15 residues. The CDR3 DNA sequence: TGTGCCAGCACCCCGCCGGGGCGACAAGGAAACACCATATATTTT. Translated, it gives CASTPPGRQGNTIYF. Full variable domain (rest looked up from reference TRBV28 and TRBJ1-3): DVKVTQSSRYLVKRTGEKVFLECVQDMDHENMFWYRQDPGLGLRLIYFSYDVKMKEKGDIPEGYSVSREKKERFSLILESASTNQTSMYLCASTPPGRQGNTIYFGEGSWLTVV.

This clone was seen just once. The rearrangement uses TRBV9 and TRBJ1-4, with 9 bases matching TRBD1. V dropped 0 bases and J dropped 5; count of bases not matched to a gene: 8. The length of the CDR3 is 17 residues. Germline CDR1 and CDR2: SGDLS and YYNGEE. The CDR3 DNA is TGTGCCAGCAGCGTAGGGACAGGGGTGCTTACGAATGAAAAACTGTTTTTT. It is translated as CASSVGTGVLTNEKLFF.

This chain links TRBV20-1 with TRBJ2-3; D is ambiguous. Between the trimmed V and J ends, which lost 3 bases and 8 bases, there was a span of 6 bases. This CDR3 contains 10 residues. Germline V CDR1 and CDR2: DFQATT, SNEGSKA (reference sequence). The CDR3 nucleotides read TGCAGTGCTAGTCTTGGTACGCAGTATTTT. Protein sequence: CSASLGTQYF.

The genes are TRBV6-1 and TRBJ2-7; TRBD2 might be the D (6 bases). The CDR3 contains 13 residues. V gave up 10 bases and J gave up 3 bases, with 16 bases separating them. The V gene's germline CDR1 is MNHNS and CDR2 SASEGT. CDR3 loop: CANSAGPSYEQYF. The CDR3, as DNA: TGTGCCAATTCCGCGGGACCGAGCTACGAGCAGTACTTC.

The gene calls are TRBV7-2 and TRBJ2-7; D gene ambiguous. The germline gives CDR1 SGHTA, CDR2 FQGNSA. This CDR3 has 13 amino acids. Trimming took off 1 base at V and 6 bases at J, with 10 bases between the two ends. CDR3 amino acids: CASSLGPPTEQYF. CDR3 DNA: TGTGCCAGCAGCTTAGGTCCCCCCACCGAGCAGTACTTC.

This chain joins TRBV28 and TRBJ2-7; D may match TRBD1 or TRBD2 (5 bases each). Germline lookup yields CDR1 MDHEN and CDR2 SYDVKM. The CDR3 contains 14 residues. Trimming pared 6 bases from V and 0 bases from J, leaving 12 bases between. CDR3 sequence: CASSRDPSSYEQYF. In nucleotides, the CDR3 is TGTGCCAGCAGCCGGGACCCGAGCTCCTACGAGCAGTACTTC.

About this clone itself: The sample contains more than one DNA sequence encoding this CDR3. The chain joins TRBV5-1 to TRBJ2-7, with 9 bases that match TRBD1. Germline loops: CDR1 SGHRS, CDR2 YFSETQ. The CDR3 length is 14 residues. Trimming at V came to 0 bases and at J to 3 bases, leaving 1 base not matched to a gene. CDR3 nucleotides: TGCGCCAGCAGCTTGGGGACAGGGGTCTACGAGCAGTACTTC. It translates to CASSLGTGVYEQYF.

The chain carries TRBV2 and TRBJ2-7, with 7 bases aligning to TRBD1. The germline V gene has CDR1 SNHLY and CDR2 FYNNEI. J gave up 0 bases and V 8 bases, and 10 bases lay outside the gene matches. The CDR3 sequence is 15 residues long. The CDR3 region is CASSLQGFGSYEQYF. As DNA, the CDR3 is TGTGCCAGCTCCTTACAGGGGTTCGGCTCCTACGAGCAGTACTTC. The full variable domain, its missing parts supplied by reference TRBV2 and TRBJ2-7, is EPEVTQTPSHQVTQMGQEVILRCVPISNHLYFYWYRQILGQKVEFLVSFYNNEISEKSEIFDDQFSVERPDGSNFTLKIRSTKLEDSAMYFCASSLQGFGSYEQYFGPGTRLTVT.